This record covers a single T cell receptor (beta chain). These data come from a study of blood T cell repertoires in COVID-19. Study in general: COVID-19 samples collected from the United States, Italy and Spain covered acute and convalescent phases.

Authors' methods: Reference gene primers were amplified, and this amplification served to estimate nucleated cell counts. The data were produced by immunoSEQ multiplex PCR, yet TCRdb's version contains in-frame clones alone and is incomplete. That table gives V, J and clone size, and the DNA gave D and trimming. Of tens of thousands of clones listed, around 91% are singletons. The V gene lost 6 bases and the J gene lost 2 bases, with 11 bases spanning the gap. CDR1 is MNHNY and CDR2 is SVGAGI in the germline V gene (reference sequence). This CDR3 has 14 residues. The sequence was obtained from a human donor in a cohort sampled during active COVID-19. Sequencing used peripheral blood. This chain uses TRBV6-6 with TRBJ1-5; D is undetermined. CDR3: CASSTGSGNQPQHF. The CDR3 DNA sequence: TGTGCCAGCAGCACCGGGTCTGGCAATCAGCCCCAGCATTTT.